Below, 10 T cell receptor beta chains from the same sample are listed, as sequenced in a study of blood T cell repertoires in COVID-19. Profiled with immunoSEQ multiplex PCR; TCRdb holds only in-frame clones, not every one. The sample shows a few hundred thousand clones, 84% of them seen only once. Source material: peripheral blood. All receptors derive from a man aged 55 to 70 with acute or convalescent COVID-19.

The rearrangement uses TRBV19 and TRBJ1-4, with 9 positions matching TRBD1. There are 15 residues in the CDR3. Per the germline V gene, CDR1 is LNHDA and CDR2 is SQIVND (reference sequence). V shed 5 bases and J 3 bases; nucleotides not matched to a gene: 4. DNA of the CDR3: TGTGCCAGTAGTCTACAGGGGGCTCCTAATGAAAAACTGTTTTTT. Translating it yields CASSLQGAPNEKLFF.

The chain carries TRBV29-1 and TRBJ2-3; perhaps TRBD2 as D (6 bases). CDR3 length: 15 residues. V lost 4 bases to trimming and J lost 4 bases, with 18 bases between them. CDR1 is SQVTM and CDR2 is ANQGSEA in the germline V gene. The CDR3 spells CSVVGLARGSDTQYF. CDR3 DNA: TGCAGCGTTGTGGGTCTAGCGAGGGGATCAGATACGCAGTATTTT.

The genes are TRBV9 and TRBJ2-2; 9 nucleotides align to TRBD1. V lost 4 bases, J lost 1 base, and 5 bases stayed unmatched. Germline V gene data show CDR1 as SGDLS and CDR2 as YYNGEE. This CDR3 region has 16 residues. This CDR3 reads CASSPQGAGNTGELFF. CDR3 nucleotides: TGTGCCAGCAGCCCACAGGGGGCGGGGAACACCGGGGAGCTGTTTTTT.

V is TRBV7-9 and J is TRBJ1-2; TRBD1 might be the D (5 bases). Trimming took 5 bases from V and 0 from J, leaving 16 bases between them. Looked up from germline, CDR1 is SEHNR and CDR2 is FQNEAQ (reference sequence). This CDR3 contains 16 residues. CDR3 sequence (DNA): TGTGCCAGCAGCCCAAACCGGGGGGGAGCTAACTATGGCTACACCTTC. Its translation: CASSPNRGGANYGYTF.

This chain connects TRBV6-5 to TRBJ2-2, with 7 bases matching TRBD1. Germline trimming cut 6 bases from V and 5 bases from J; bases unmatched to any gene: 9. Looked up from germline, CDR1 is MNHEY and CDR2 is SVGAGI. This CDR3 is 15 amino acids long. The CDR3 protein is CASRTGNLGTGELFF. The CDR3 coding sequence is TGTGCCAGCAGGACAGGGAACTTAGGAACCGGGGAGCTGTTTTTT.

The J gene is TRBJ2-3, the V gene TRBV7-3, with D unresolved. CDR1 and CDR2 (germline): SGHTA, FQGTGA. The CDR3 covers 13 residues. V was cut by 6 bases and J by 7 bases, with 14 bases left in between. CDR3 in amino acids: CASSPSRGYTQYF. The CDR3 DNA follows: TGTGCCAGCAGTCCCTCCCGTGGCTATACGCAGTATTTT.

This chain uses TRBV2 with TRBJ2-7; the match to TRBD1 covers 8 bases. The V and J ends lost 5 bases and 9 bases, in that order; junction bases with no gene match: 6. The length of the CDR3 is 12 residues. Germline-derived CDR1 and CDR2 are SNHLY and FYNNEI. The CDR3 nucleotides are TGTGCCAGCAGTCGACCAGGACAGGGGCAGTACTTC. Translated, it gives CASSRPGQGQYF.

The rearrangement links TRBV9 to TRBJ1-1; the match to TRBD1 covers 7 bases. Germline CDR1 is SGDLS and CDR2 is YYNGEE. V lost 2 bases, J lost 5 bases, and 9 bases stayed unmatched. This CDR3 spans 15 amino acids. The CDR3 region is CASSVTGTENTEAFF. The CDR3 region has the DNA TGTGCCAGCAGCGTTACCGGGACAGAAAATACTGAAGCTTTCTTT.

The chain links TRBV27 to TRBJ2-3; possible D gene TRBD2, 6 bases. The CDR3 is made up of 15 amino acids. Per the germline V gene, CDR1 is MNHEY and CDR2 is SMNVEV (reference sequence). Trimming took 5 bases from V and 3 from J, leaving 15 bases between them. The DNA of the CDR3 is TGTGCCAGCAGTGGAGGAGCGGAGGGGACAGATACGCAGTATTTT. Its translation is CASSGGAEGTDTQYF.

J is TRBJ1-1 and V is TRBV6-5; weak D call: TRBD1 (5 bases). The CDR3 is 13 residues long. Deletions cut 6 bases from V and 3 bases from J, with 11 bases between. CDR1 and CDR2 from the germline V gene are MNHEY and SVGAGI. DNA of the CDR3: TGTGCCAGCAGCCCCAGGGAGGACACTGAAGCTTTCTTT. Amino acids: CASSPREDTEAFF.